The entry below describes one T cell receptor (beta chain). Its specificity is not known. RNA transcripts were the template for amplifying TCR beta CDR3 regions. The HTBI set primed first-round TCR CDR3 RT-PCR. In TCRdb, the multiplex PCR reads were re-called with MiXCR into one record per CDR3 protein. The table lists 550,000 to 600,000 distinct CDR3 sequences, 15% to 20% of them singletons. Germline V gene sequence: CDR1 MNHNS, CDR2 SASEGT. V was cut by 5 bases and J by 8 bases, with 16 bases left in between. This CDR3 has 14 amino acids. The sample comes from a study of T cells in Graves' hyperthyroidism and ophthalmopathy. Study-wide findings and caveats: Blood shared most expanded thyroid clonotypes above 0.001.

Patients aged 18 to 65 had newly diagnosed hyperthyroidism of under 2 months' duration. The chain is built from TRBV6-1 and TRBJ2-1, with a weak D call TRBD1 (6 bases). The receptor comes from a woman between 18 and 29 years old with Graves' hyperthyroidism. Sequenced: blood. The CDR3 loop is CASSQSRQVYEQFF. The CDR3 DNA reads TGTGCCAGCAGTCAGAGCCGACAGGTCTATGAGCAGTTCTTC.